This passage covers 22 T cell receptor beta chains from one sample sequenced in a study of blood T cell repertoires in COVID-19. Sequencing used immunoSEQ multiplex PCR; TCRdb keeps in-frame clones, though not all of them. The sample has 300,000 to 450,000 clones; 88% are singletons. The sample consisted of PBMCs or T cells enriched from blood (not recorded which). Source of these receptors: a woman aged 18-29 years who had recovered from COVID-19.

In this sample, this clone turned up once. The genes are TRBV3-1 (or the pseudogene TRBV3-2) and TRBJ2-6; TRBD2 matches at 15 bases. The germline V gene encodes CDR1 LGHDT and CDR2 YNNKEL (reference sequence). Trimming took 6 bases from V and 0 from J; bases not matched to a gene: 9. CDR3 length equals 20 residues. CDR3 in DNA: TGTGCCAGCAGTCTGGGGACTAGCGGGGGGACGAGCTCTGGGGCCAACGTCCTGACTTTC. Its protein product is CASSLGTSGGTSSGANVLTF.

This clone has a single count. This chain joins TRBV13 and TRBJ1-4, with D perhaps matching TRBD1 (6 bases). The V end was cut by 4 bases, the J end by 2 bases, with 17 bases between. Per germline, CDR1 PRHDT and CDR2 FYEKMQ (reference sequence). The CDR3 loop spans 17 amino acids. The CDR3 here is CASSSGVWGRTNEKLFF. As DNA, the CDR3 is TGTGCCAGCAGCTCAGGGGTGTGGGGGAGGACTAATGAAAAACTGTTTTTT.

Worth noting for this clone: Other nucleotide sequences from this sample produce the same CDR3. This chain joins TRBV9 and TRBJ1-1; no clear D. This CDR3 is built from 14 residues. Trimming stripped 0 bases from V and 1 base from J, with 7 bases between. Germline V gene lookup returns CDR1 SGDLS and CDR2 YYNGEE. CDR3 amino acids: CASSVVSGNTEAFF. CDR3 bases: TGTGCCAGCAGCGTAGTGTCAGGGAACACTGAAGCTTTCTTT.

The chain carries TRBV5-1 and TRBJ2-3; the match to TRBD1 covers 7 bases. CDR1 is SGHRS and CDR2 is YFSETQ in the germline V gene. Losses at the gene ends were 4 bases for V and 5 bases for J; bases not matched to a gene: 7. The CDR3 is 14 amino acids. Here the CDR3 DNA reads TGCGCCAGCAGCAGAGGGGGCAGTGAAGATACGCAGTATTTT. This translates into CASSRGGSEDTQYF.

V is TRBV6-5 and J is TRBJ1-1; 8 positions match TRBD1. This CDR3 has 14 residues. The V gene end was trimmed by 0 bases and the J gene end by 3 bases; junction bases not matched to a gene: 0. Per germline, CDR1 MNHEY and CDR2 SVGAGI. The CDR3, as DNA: TGTGCCAGCAGTTACTCGGGACAGGACACTGAAGCTTTCTTT. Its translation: CASSYSGQDTEAFF.

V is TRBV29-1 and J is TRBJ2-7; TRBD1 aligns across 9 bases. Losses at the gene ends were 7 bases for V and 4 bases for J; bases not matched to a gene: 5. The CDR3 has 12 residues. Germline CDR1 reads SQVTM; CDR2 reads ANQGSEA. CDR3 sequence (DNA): TGCAGCGGTGGGACAGGGATATACGAGCAGTACTTC. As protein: CSGGTGIYEQYF.

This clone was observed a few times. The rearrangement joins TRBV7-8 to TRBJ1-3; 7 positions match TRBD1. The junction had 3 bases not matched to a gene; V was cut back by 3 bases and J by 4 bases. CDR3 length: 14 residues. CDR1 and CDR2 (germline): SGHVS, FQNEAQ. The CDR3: CASSFDRVGNTIYF. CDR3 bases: TGTGCCAGCAGCTTTGACAGGGTCGGAAACACCATATATTTT.

CDR3 sequence reads: CASTPEQGTYEQYF. CDR3 sequence (DNA): TGTGCCAGCACCCCGGAACAGGGGACCTACGAGCAGTACTTC. The V call is TRBV5-4, the J call TRBJ2-7; 7 positions agree with TRBD1. The CDR3 length is 14 residues. Germline assignment: CDR1 SGHNT and CDR2 YYREEE (reference sequence). Germline trimming cut 6 bases from V and 2 bases from J; bases unmatched to any gene: 8.

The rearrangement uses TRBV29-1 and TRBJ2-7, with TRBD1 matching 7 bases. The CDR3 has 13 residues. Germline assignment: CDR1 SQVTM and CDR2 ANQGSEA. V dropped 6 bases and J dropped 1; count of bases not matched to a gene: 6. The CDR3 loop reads CSVGKGQSYEQYF. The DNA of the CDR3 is TGCAGCGTGGGAAAGGGACAGTCCTACGAGCAGTACTTC.

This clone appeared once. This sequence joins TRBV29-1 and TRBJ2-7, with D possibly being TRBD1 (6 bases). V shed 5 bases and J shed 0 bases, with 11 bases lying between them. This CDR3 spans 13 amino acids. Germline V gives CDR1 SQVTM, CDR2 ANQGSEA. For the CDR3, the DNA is TGCAGCGTTCGGCAGGGGAGCTCCTACGAGCAGTACTTC. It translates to CSVRQGSSYEQYF.

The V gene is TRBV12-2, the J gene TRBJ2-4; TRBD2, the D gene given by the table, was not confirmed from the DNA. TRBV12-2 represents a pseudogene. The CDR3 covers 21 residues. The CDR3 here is CASRLAVAGLAETLAKNIQYF. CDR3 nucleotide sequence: TGTGCAAGTCGCTTAGCGGTCGCGGGACTAGCGGAAACCCTAGCCAAAAACATTCAGTACTTC.

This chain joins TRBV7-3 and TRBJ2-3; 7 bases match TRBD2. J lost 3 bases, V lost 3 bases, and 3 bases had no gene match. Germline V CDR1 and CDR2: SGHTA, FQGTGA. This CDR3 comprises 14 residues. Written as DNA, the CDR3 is TGTGCCAGCAGCTTGAGGGAGGGAACAGATACGCAGTATTTT. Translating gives CASSLREGTDTQYF.

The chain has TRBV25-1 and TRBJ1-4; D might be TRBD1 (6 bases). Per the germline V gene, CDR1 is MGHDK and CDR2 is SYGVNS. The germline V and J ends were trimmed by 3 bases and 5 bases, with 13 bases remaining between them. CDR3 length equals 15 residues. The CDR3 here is CASSDPGGVNEKLFF. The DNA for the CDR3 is TGTGCCAGCAGTGACCCGGGGGGCGTAAATGAAAAACTGTTTTTT.

The CDR3 coding sequence is TGTGCCATCACCCGGGACACCTCGGGAAATGGCTACACCTTC. Translating it yields CAITRDTSGNGYTF. The chain has TRBV10-3 and TRBJ1-2, with TRBD1 as a possible D gene (6 bases). In germline, CDR1 is ENHRY, CDR2 SYGVKD. The CDR3 loop spans 14 amino acids. The V end was cut by 7 bases, the J end by 6 bases, with 18 bases between.

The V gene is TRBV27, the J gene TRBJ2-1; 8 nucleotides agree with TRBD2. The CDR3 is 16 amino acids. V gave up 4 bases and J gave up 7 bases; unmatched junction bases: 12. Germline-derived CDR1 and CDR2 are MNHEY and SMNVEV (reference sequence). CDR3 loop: CASSSWSGGEGNEQFF. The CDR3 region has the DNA TGTGCCAGCAGTTCCTGGAGCGGGGGCGAGGGGAATGAGCAGTTCTTC.

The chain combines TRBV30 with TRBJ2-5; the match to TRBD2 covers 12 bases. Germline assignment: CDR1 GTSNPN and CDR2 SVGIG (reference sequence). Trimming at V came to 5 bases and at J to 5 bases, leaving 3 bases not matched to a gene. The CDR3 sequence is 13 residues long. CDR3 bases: TGTGCCTGGGTCCTAGCGGGGGGGGAGACCCAGTACTTC. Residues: CAWVLAGGETQYF.

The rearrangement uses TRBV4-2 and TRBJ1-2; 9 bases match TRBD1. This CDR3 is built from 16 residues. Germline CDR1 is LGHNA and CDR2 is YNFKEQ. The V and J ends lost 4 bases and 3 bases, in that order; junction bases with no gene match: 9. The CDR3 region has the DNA TGTGCCAGCAGCCCCCGGGACAGGGAACCCCACTATGGCTACACCTTC. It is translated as CASSPRDREPHYGYTF.

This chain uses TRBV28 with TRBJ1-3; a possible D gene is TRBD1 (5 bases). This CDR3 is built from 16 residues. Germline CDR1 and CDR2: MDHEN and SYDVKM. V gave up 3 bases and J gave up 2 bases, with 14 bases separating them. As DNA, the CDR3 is TGTGCCAGCAGTTTTTTGGTAGGGGTTACTGGAAACACCATATATTTT. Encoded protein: CASSFLVGVTGNTIYF.

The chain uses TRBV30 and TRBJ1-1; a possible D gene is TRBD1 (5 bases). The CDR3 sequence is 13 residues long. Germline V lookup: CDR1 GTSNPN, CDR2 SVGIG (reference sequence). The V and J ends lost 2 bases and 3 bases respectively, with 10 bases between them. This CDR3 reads CAWSFRVDTEAFF. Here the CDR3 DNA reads TGTGCCTGGAGTTTCAGGGTGGACACTGAAGCTTTCTTT. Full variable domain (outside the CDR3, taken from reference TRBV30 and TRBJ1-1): SQTIHQWPATLVQPVGSPLSLECTVEGTSNPNLYWYRQAAGRGLQLLFYSVGIGQISSEVPQNLSASRPQDRQFILSSKKLLLSDSGFYLCAWSFRVDTEAFFGQGTRLTVV.

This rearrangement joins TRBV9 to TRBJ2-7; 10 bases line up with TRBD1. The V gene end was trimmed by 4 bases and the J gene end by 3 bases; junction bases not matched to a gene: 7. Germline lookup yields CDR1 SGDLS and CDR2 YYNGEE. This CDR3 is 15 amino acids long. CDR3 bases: TGTGCCAGCAGCCCGAGGGGACAGGGGAACTACGAGCAGTACTTC. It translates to CASSPRGQGNYEQYF.

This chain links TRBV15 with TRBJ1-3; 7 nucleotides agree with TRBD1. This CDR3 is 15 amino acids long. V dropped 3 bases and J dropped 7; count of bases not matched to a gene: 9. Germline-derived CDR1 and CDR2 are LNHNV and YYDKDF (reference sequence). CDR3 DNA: TGTGCCACCAGCAGTGGCAGGGGGTTGGGTAACACCATATATTTT. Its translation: CATSSGRGLGNTIYF. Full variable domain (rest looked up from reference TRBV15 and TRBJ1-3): DAMVIQNPRYQVTQFGKPVTLSCSQTLNHNVMYWYQQKSSQAPKLLFHYYDKDFNNEADTPDNFQSRRPNTSFCFLDIRSPGLGDTAMYLCATSSGRGLGNTIYFGEGSWLTVV.

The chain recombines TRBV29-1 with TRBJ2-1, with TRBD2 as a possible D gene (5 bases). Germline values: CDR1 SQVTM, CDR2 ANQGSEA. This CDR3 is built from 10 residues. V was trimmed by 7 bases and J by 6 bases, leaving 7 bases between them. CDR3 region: CSAAGNEQFF. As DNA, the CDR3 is TGCAGCGCCGCGGGCAATGAGCAGTTCTTC.